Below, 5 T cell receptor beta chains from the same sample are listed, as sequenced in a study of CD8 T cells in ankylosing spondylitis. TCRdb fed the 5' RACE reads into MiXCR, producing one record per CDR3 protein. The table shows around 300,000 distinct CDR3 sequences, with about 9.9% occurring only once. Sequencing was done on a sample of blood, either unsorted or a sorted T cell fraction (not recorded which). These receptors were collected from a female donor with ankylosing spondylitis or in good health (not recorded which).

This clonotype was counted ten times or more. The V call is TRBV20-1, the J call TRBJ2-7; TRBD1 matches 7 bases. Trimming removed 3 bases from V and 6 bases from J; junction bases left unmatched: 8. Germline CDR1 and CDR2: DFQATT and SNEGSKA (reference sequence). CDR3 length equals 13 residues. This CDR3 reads CSASWDSPPEQYF. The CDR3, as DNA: TGCAGTGCTAGTTGGGACAGCCCTCCCGAGCAGTACTTC.

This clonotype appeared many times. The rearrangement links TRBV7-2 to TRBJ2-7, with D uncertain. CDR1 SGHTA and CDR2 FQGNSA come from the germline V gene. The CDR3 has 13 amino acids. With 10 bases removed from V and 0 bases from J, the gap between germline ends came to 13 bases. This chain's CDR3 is CATKQEYSYEQYF. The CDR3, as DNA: TGTGCCACCAAGCAGGAATACTCCTACGAGCAGTACTTC.

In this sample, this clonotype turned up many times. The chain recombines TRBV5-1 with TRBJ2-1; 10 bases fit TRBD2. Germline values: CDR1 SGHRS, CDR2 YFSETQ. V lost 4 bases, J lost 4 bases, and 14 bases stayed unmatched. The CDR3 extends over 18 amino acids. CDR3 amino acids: CASSPPDSGGPEYNEQFF. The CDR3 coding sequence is TGCGCCAGCAGCCCCCCGGATAGCGGGGGGCCCGAATACAATGAGCAGTTCTTC.

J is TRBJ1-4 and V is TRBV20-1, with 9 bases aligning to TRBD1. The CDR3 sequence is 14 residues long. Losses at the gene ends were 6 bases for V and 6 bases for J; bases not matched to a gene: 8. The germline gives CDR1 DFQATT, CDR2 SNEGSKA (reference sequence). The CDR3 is CSAPGTGWDEKLFF. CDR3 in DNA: TGCAGTGCGCCCGGGACAGGGTGGGATGAAAAACTGTTTTTT.

CDR3 residues: CASSITNTGELFF. The CDR3 DNA reads TGTGCCAGTAGTATCACCAACACCGGGGAGCTGTTTTTT. The V and J genes are TRBV19 and TRBJ2-2, with D uncertain. The germline V and J ends were trimmed by 3 bases and 2 bases, with 4 bases remaining between them. The CDR3 consists of 13 residues. CDR1 and CDR2 (germline): LNHDA, SQIVND (reference sequence).